The following is a T cell receptor (beta chain) sequence with its context. This entry comes from a study of Ad26.COV2.S vaccination and SARS-CoV-2 variants. The CDR3 is 12 residues long. V was trimmed by 5 bases and J by 9 bases, leaving 13 bases between them. Treatment reported: 15 to 20 received Ad26.COV2.S at low or high dose, single or two shots; about 5 received placebo; per-sample allocation not given. The samples date from day 63 after the first vaccine or placebo injection. Cohort 1b enrolled adults aged 18-55 years in Boston. Assay used: immunoSEQ multiplex PCR; TCRdb lists only in-frame clones, some missing. The data show roughly 400,000 clones, with approximately 91% seen just once and under 2% held by the top ten.

This specimen consisted of peripheral blood, obtained in a trial of Ad26.COV2.S vaccine versus placebo. This clonotype originated in a person between 18 and 60 years old who received the Ad26.COV2.S COVID-19 vaccine or a placebo. The chain is built from TRBV12-3 or TRBV12-4 and TRBJ2-5; the D gene could be TRBD1 or TRBD2 (7 bases each). The CDR3 sequence: CASSLAGGAQYF. The CDR3 DNA reads as TGTGCCAGCAGTCTCGCAGGGGGGGCCCAGTACTTC.